This TCR beta chain was obtained from a study of neurological immune-mediated disorders (dated by TCRdb to about 2019). Looking at the study overall: Peripheral blood TCR-beta repertoires from patients with HTLV-I-associated myelopathy (HAM/TSP), patients with multiple sclerosis, and healthy controls were compared in the study using UMI-based sequencing. The cohort included 60 to 75 subjects: about 15 with HAM/TSP, around 35 with multiple sclerosis, and roughly 20 healthy controls. The 106 TCR-beta libraries covered PBMC samples along with longitudinal samples, technical triplicates, and paired sorted CD4+ and CD8+ T-cell subsets.

On the study overall, not on this receptor specifically: The highest TCR clonal expansion was observed in HAM/TSP patients, whereas the lowest was observed in MS patients, even when compared with healthy controls. No identical CDR3 amino acid sequences were shared among expanded clones across subjects, suggesting private TCR-beta repertoires in all groups.

The healthy controls were volunteers from blood banks in Maryland, USA. For unsorted PBMC libraries, 2 million PBMCs were used after storage in RNAlater at -80 degrees C until RNA extraction. Peripheral blood was subjected to Ficoll-Hypaque density gradient centrifugation to isolate PBMCs, which were then cryopreserved in liquid nitrogen. The germline V gene sets CDR1 to MNHNS and CDR2 to SASEGT. The CDR3 spans 13 residues, from the cysteine through the phenylalanine. The read is trimmed to its CDR3 DNA, 39 bases read in frame from base 1. Trimming at the junction amounts to 6 bases on V and 4 bases on J, and the germline ends lie 9 bases apart. This clonotype came up a few times. There is no known antigen for this receptor. Base qualities are missing; no much larger clone stands one base away. To synthesize cDNA, template-switch 5'RACE was performed with a primer carrying a 10-nucleotide random unique molecular identifier so that each TCR transcript was tagged. Every sequencing run covered 15-18 subjects and yielded more than 170 million TCR-beta sequences. Total RNA was extracted with the RNeasy kit. Using the KAPA Real-time Library Amplification kit, TCR-beta VDJ regions were amplified with primers for the TCR constant region and the 5'RACE anchor. A first PCR added sample indexes and Illumina adaptors, and a second PCR then raised library yield. The roughly 650 bp TCR product was size-selected on a 2% E-gel SizeSelection system after Ampure bead purification. Before pooling, library quality was checked on a Bioanalyzer, concentration was measured with Qubit, and libraries were quantified with the Kapa Library Quantification kit. An Illumina HiSeq 2500 sequenced the libraries paired-end 2 x 150 bp. To increase sequence diversity, about 23-32% phiX was spiked into each library pool. The paper's processing steps were these. The UMI-based MiGEC pipeline processed quality-filtered reads and removed over 80% of raw TCR sequences during error correction. VDJ genes were aligned to IMGT germline references, and each clonotype was defined by a unique CDR3 amino acid sequence together with V-J genes. Clonal expansion, Shannon diversity and CDR3 relatedness were evaluated with VDJtools (CalcPairwiseDistances, ClusterSamples), while phylogenetic trees were built in CLCbio workbench. Expanded clones were defined as having at least 8 unique UMIs, based on coefficient-of-variation modelling across technical triplicates. TCRdb cleaned the public reads at Q25 with fastp, built clones with MiXCR and kept in-frame beta chains. Rows merge per CDR3 protein into single entries with the most common DNA and genes. The V and J calls reflect TCRdb's pipeline rather than the authors' work. A total of about 51,000 distinct CDR3 sequences appear in this sample, over 15% of them only once. Roughly 4% of the sample lies in the top ten.

This TCR derives from a man aged 55 to 69 in good health. The V and J genes are TRBV6-1 and TRBJ2-2, with no confident D gene call. Sequenced input: PBMCs. The CDR3 loop reads CASSRPATGELFF. The nucleotides read TGTGCCAGCAGCCGCCCGGCCACCGGGGAGCTGTTTTTT.